This T cell receptor beta chain emerged from a study of T-cell reconstitution after alpha-beta-depleted transplantation in children. A library of TCRbeta sequences, prepared with unique molecular identifiers, was generated. Each CDR3 protein gets one entry after TCRdb re-called the PCR reads with MiXCR. The repertoire holds 150,000 to 250,000 distinct CDR3 sequences, with 5% to 7.5% as singletons. The study, taken as a whole, reports: Diversity and T-cell counts at one year after transplant derived mostly from new T cells.

To note about this clonotype: The antigen remains undetermined. A much larger clone is a single base away; this may be a read error.

The CDR3 length is 19 residues. V lost 4 bases to trimming and J lost 4 bases; unmatched junction nucleotides: 17. The germline gives CDR1 LGHNA, CDR2 YSLEER. The source is a girl under three years old with combined immunodeficiency, due to receive a stem cell transplant. Sample: PBMCs, taken before TCRalphabeta/CD19-depleted stem cell transplant. This chain joins TRBV4-3 and TRBJ2-7; TRBD2 matches at 12 bases. The CDR3 reads CASSRGLFETSGRVYEQYF. CDR3 sequence (DNA): TGCGCCAGCAGCCGAGGATTATTTGAGACTAGCGGGAGAGTGTACGAGCAGTACTTC.